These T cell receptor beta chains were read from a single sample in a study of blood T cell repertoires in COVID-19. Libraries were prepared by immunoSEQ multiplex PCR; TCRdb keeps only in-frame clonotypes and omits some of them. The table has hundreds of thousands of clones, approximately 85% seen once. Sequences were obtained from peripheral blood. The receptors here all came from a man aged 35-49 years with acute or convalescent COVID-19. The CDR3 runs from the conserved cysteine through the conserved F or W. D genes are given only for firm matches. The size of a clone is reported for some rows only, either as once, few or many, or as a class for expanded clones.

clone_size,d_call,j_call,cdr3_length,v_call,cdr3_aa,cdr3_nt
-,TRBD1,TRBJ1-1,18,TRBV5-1,CASSSQLGQANRNTEAFF,TGCGCCAGCAGCTCGCAATTGGGACAGGCCAACAGGAACACTGAAGCTTTCTTT
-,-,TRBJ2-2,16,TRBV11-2,CASSLTGGRVTGELFF,TGTGCCAGCAGCTTAACGGGGGGCAGGGTCACCGGGGAGCTGTTTTTT
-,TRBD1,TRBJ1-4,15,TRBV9,CASSVTGAYNEKLFF,TGTGCCAGCAGCGTAACAGGGGCTTATAATGAAAAACTGTTTTTT
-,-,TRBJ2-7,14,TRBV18,CASSPWQGLDEQYF,TGTGCCAGCTCACCTTGGCAGGGGCTGGACGAGCAGTACTTC
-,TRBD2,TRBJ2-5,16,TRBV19,CASSITSGGALETQYF,TGTGCCAGTAGTATAACTAGCGGGGGGGCGCTGGAGACCCAGTACTTC
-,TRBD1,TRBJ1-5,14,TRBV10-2,CASSEDRADQPQHF,TGCGCCAGCAGTGAGGACAGGGCGGATCAGCCCCAGCATTTT
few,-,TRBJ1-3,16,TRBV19,CASSISGDSSGNTIYF,TGTGCCAGTAGTATATCCGGGGATTCCTCTGGAAACACCATATATTTT
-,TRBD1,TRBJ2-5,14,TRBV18,CASSPVGTEETQYF,TGTGCCAGCTCTCCCGTGGGGACAGAAGAGACCCAGTACTTC
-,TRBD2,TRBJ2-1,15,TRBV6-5,CASSLASGGAGEQFF,TGTGCCAGCAGCCTCGCTAGCGGGGGGGCCGGTGAGCAGTTCTTC
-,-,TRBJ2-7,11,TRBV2,CASSYSYEQYF,TGTGCCAGCAGTTATTCCTACGAGCAGTACTTC
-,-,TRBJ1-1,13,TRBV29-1,CSVRGVLNTEAFF,TGCAGCGTTAGAGGTGTGTTAAACACTGAAGCTTTCTTT
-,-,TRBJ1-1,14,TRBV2,CASSEEGGGTEAFF,TGTGCCAGCAGTGAAGAGGGCGGGGGCACTGAAGCTTTCTTT
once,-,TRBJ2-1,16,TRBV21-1,CASSNKGGARWNEQFF,TGTGCCAGCAGCAATAAAGGCGGGGCTCGGTGGAATGAGCAGTTCTTC
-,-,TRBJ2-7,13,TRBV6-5,CASSRRETYEQYF,TGTGCCAGCAGTCGCAGGGAAACCTACGAGCAGTACTTC
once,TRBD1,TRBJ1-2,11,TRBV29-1,CSVALDRAYTF,TGCAGCGTTGCATTAGACAGGGCCTACACCTTC
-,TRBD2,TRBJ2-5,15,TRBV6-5,CASLRLAGSQETQYF,TGTGCCAGCCTTAGACTAGCGGGGTCACAAGAGACCCAGTACTTC
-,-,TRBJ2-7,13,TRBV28,CASSRGPIYEQYF,TGTGCCAGCAGCCGGGGTCCCATTTACGAGCAGTACTTC
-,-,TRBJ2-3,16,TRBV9,CASSVVLASSTDTQYF,TGTGCCAGCAGCGTAGTATTAGCGAGCAGCACAGATACGCAGTATTTT
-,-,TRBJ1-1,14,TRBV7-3,CASSSDRSSTEAFF,TGTGCCAGCAGCTCAGACAGGTCGAGTACTGAAGCTTTCTTT
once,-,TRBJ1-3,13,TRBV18,CASSDSLGNTIYF,TGTGCCAGCTCAGACTCCCTAGGAAACACCATATATTTT
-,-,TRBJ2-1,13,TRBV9,CASSLLTSSEQFF,TGTGCCAGCAGCCTCCTAACTAGCTCTGAGCAGTTCTTC
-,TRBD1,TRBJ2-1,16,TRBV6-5,CASSWGTGSSYNEQFF,TGTGCCAGCAGTTGGGGGACAGGGAGCTCCTACAATGAGCAGTTCTTC
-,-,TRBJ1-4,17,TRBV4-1,CASSPRTPGATNEKLFF,TGCGCCAGCAGCCCGCGTACGCCAGGGGCAACTAATGAAAAACTGTTTTTT
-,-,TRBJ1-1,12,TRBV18,CASSPGGWEAFF,TGTGCCAGCTCACCAGGGGGGTGGGAAGCTTTCTTT
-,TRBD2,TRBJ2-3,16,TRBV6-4,CASSDATGGGTDTQYF,TGTGCCAGCAGTGATGCGACGGGGGGTGGTACAGATACGCAGTATTTT
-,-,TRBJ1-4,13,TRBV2,CASSRESNEKLFF,TGTGCCAGCAGCCGGGAGAGTAATGAAAAACTGTTTTTT
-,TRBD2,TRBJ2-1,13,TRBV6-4,CASSRTSGDPQFF,TGTGCCAGCAGCCGGACTAGCGGGGACCCGCAGTTCTTC
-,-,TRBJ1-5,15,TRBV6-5,CASARGQHGDQPQHF,TGTGCCAGTGCGAGGGGACAACATGGGGATCAGCCCCAGCATTTT
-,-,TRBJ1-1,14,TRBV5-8,CASSFGREGTEAFF,TGTGCCAGCAGCTTCGGCAGGGAGGGCACTGAAGCTTTCTTT
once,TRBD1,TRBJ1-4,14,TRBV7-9,CASSGTGEDEKLFF,TGTGCCAGCAGCGGGACAGGGGAGGATGAAAAACTGTTTTTT
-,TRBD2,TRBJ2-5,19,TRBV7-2,CASSPGPLTGTSGRETQYF,TGTGCCAGCAGCCCCGGACCACTTACCGGGACTAGCGGTCGGGAGACCCAGTACTTC